The present T cell receptor beta chain was sequenced within a study of OX40 agonist ivuxolimab in advanced cancers. Study details: Across the patients, intravenous ivuxolimab was delivered every 2 weeks at 0.01 to 10 mg/kg.

The V end lost 4 bases, the J end lost 3 bases, and 7 bases lay between the germline ends. The CDR3 has 13 amino acids. Germline lookup yields CDR1 MDHEN and CDR2 SYDVKM. TCRdb's table, derived via immunoSEQ multiplex PCR, lists solely in-frame clones and lacks some. The sample contains tens of thousands of clones, 89% of which appear only once. Autoimmune disease history or systemic immunosuppression was exclusionary. Peripheral blood came from all dose cohorts at three timepoints. This chain links TRBV28 with TRBJ2-4, with D unclear. The specimen was CD4+ or CD8+ T cells sorted from blood, collected in a trial of the OX40 agonist ivuxolimab. The TCR sequence derives from an adult with an advanced solid tumor such as melanoma, head and neck, liver or kidney cancer. CDR3: CASSSILKNIQYF. The CDR3 DNA reads as TGTGCCAGCAGTTCCATCCTCAAAAACATTCAGTACTTC. Complete variable domain (other parts from reference TRBV28 and TRBJ2-4): DVKVTQSSRYLVKRTGEKVFLECVQDMDHENMFWYRQDPGLGLRLIYFSYDVKMKEKGDIPEGYSVSREKKERFSLILESASTNQTSMYLCASSSILKNIQYFGAGTRLSVL.